The entry that follows covers one TCR beta chain sequence. This record belongs to a study of cytomegalovirus exposure and HLA in healthy donors. V lost 0 bases to trimming and J lost 3 bases; unmatched junction nucleotides: 2. This CDR3 is 15 amino acids long. Germline CDR1 and CDR2: GTSNPN and SVGIG (reference sequence). TCRdb's copy holds only in-frame clones and misses some; the assay was immunoSEQ multiplex PCR. The sample shows about 110,000 clones, 90% to 97% of them seen only once. Input material: PBMCs. The V call is TRBV30, the J call TRBJ2-2; TRBD1 agrees at 9 bases. This sequence originates from a woman aged 18-29 years in good health and CMV-seronegative. The DNA for the CDR3 is TGTGCCTGGAGTGTTGGGGACAGGGACACCGGGGAGCTGTTTTTT. Its protein product is CAWSVGDRDTGELFF. Filled out from reference TRBV30 and TRBJ2-2, the complete variable domain reads SQTIHQWPATLVQPVGSPLSLECTVEGTSNPNLYWYRQAAGRGLQLLFYSVGIGQISSEVPQNLSASRPQDRQFILSSKKLLLSDSGFYLCAWSVGDRDTGELFFGEGSRLTVL.